This T cell receptor (beta chain) was sequenced in a study of identifying expanded T cells in peripheral blood. Regarding the study as a whole: Variance in clone template counts between approximately two-week samples significantly increased with total template count across all healthy donors. Technical replicates showed roughly 1.2 changed clones; roughly two weeks approximately 16; four weeks 19.

This table comes from immunoSEQ multiplex PCR, and its TCRdb copy is limited to in-frame clones, with some not included. Seen here are about 78,000 clones, roughly four fifths observed once, and the top ten hold around 18%. No infections or other immune events were documented during collection. As to this clone: The antigen is unknown.

The sequencing input was blood. The origin of this receptor is a person aged 18-70 years in good health.

CDR3 nucleotide sequence: TGTGCCAGCAGCCAAGTGACTAGCGTAGGCGAGCAGTACTTC. This sequence encodes CASSQVTSVGEQYF. The chain has TRBV4-2 and TRBJ2-7; 8 bases fit TRBD2. With 1 base clipped from V and 6 bases from J, the junction kept 5 bases outside the gene matches. Germline V gene lookup returns CDR1 LGHNA and CDR2 YNFKEQ. CDR3 size: 14 residues.